Shown below are 14 T cell receptor beta chains from a single sample sequenced in a study of blood T cell repertoires in COVID-19. Sequenced by immunoSEQ multiplex PCR; TCRdb stores in-frame clones only, minus some. The sample holds fewer than 80,000 clones, roughly 70% seen once. The specimen was peripheral blood. The receptors were sampled from a man aged 55 to 70 with acute or convalescent COVID-19.

The chain links TRBV28 to TRBJ1-4, with a weak D call TRBD1 (5 bases). Germline CDR1 MDHEN, CDR2 SYDVKM. This CDR3 region has 14 residues. The ends were cut back, 10 bases at V and 0 bases at J, with 12 bases in the middle. The CDR3 DNA reads TGTGCCACGCAGACGACAGCAACTAATGAAAAACTGTTTTTT. Protein: CATQTTATNEKLFF.

The chain is built from TRBV7-8 and TRBJ2-5, with TRBD2 identical over 10 bases. The CDR3 sequence is 16 residues long. Germline V gives CDR1 SGHVS, CDR2 FQNEAQ. V trimming: 1 base; J trimming: 5 bases; junction bases outside the gene matches: 7. The CDR3 spells CASSLVVSGGPETQYF. CDR3 DNA sequence: TGTGCCAGCAGCTTAGTGGTTAGCGGGGGGCCCGAGACCCAGTACTTC.

This chain connects TRBV25-1 to TRBJ2-5; 9 nucleotides line up with TRBD2. From germline, CDR1 is MGHDK and CDR2 SYGVNS. The CDR3 has 14 residues. The J segment lost 3 bases and the V segment lost 5 bases, leaving 4 bases of the junction unmatched. CDR3 protein: CASSSAGGEETQYF. CDR3 bases: TGTGCCAGCAGTTCTGCGGGAGGGGAAGAGACCCAGTACTTC.

The gene calls are TRBV4-2 and TRBJ2-3; maybe TRBD2 (6 bases). The CDR3 is 15 residues long. CDR1 is LGHNA, CDR2 YNFKEQ, per germline. V was trimmed by 6 bases and J by 3 bases, leaving 16 bases between them. CDR3 residues: CASRMQDYSTDTQYF. The CDR3 nucleotides are TGTGCCAGCAGGATGCAGGACTATAGTACAGATACGCAGTATTTT.

The chain employs TRBV3-1 (or the pseudogene TRBV3-2) and TRBJ2-7; perhaps TRBD1 as D (5 bases). This CDR3 comprises 16 residues. Germline V gene sequence: CDR1 LGHDT, CDR2 YNNKEL (reference sequence). The germline V and J ends were trimmed by 0 bases and 0 bases, with 12 bases remaining between them. CDR3 sequence reads: CASSQERTSSSYEQYF. In DNA, the CDR3 is TGTGCCAGCAGCCAAGAGAGGACATCCAGCTCCTACGAGCAGTACTTC.

This chain links TRBV19 with TRBJ2-7; 8 bases agree with TRBD1. This CDR3 spans 15 amino acids. V was pared by 5 bases and J by 2 bases, with 8 bases of the junction left unmatched. CDR1 is LNHDA, CDR2 SQIVND, per germline (reference sequence). CDR3 in amino acids: CASSPGQGSPYEQYF. The CDR3 nucleotides read TGTGCCAGTAGTCCTGGACAGGGTTCTCCCTACGAGCAGTACTTC. Complete variable domain (other parts from reference TRBV19 and TRBJ2-7): DGGITQSPKYLFRKEGQNVTLSCEQNLNHDAMYWYRQDPGQGLRLIYYSQIVNDFQKGDIAEGYSVSREKKESFPLTVTSAQKNPTAFYLCASSPGQGSPYEQYFGPGTRLTVT.

V usage is TRBV27 and J usage is TRBJ1-5; possible D gene TRBD1, 5 bases. V was cut by 4 bases and J by 3 bases, with 10 bases left in between. The germline gives CDR1 MNHEY, CDR2 SMNVEV (reference sequence). This CDR3 has 14 residues. The CDR3 loop reads CASSSAGHNQPQHF. CDR3 nucleotides: TGTGCCAGCAGTTCCGCTGGACACAATCAGCCCCAGCATTTT.

This chain connects TRBV7-9 to TRBJ2-7; 8 positions agree with TRBD1. V dropped 3 bases and J dropped 2; count of bases not matched to a gene: 12. Per germline, CDR1 SEHNR and CDR2 FQNEAQ (reference sequence). CDR3 size: 17 residues. This chain's CDR3 is CASSFCRVTGGTYEQYV. CDR3 nucleotides: TGTGCCAGCAGCTTTTGCAGGGTAACAGGGGGGACCTACGAGCAGTACGTC.

V and J are TRBV2 and TRBJ2-2, with D unclear. V was pared by 1 base and J by 2 bases, with 11 bases between. Germline V CDR1 and CDR2: SNHLY, FYNNEI. The CDR3 totals 16 residues. The CDR3, as DNA: TGTGCCAGCAGTGAAGGCAGAACCTTAAACACCGGGGAGCTGTTTTTT. Protein sequence: CASSEGRTLNTGELFF.

The chain carries TRBV7-3 and TRBJ1-1; D is perhaps TRBD1 (6 bases). The CDR3 has 16 amino acids. CDR1 is SGHTA and CDR2 is FQGTGA in the germline V gene. V lost 2 bases and J 4 bases, leaving 17 bases between the germline ends. CDR3 residues: CASSLQGLNRITEAFF. In DNA, the CDR3 is TGTGCCAGCAGCTTACAGGGGTTGAACAGGATCACTGAAGCTTTCTTT.

The chain employs TRBV5-1 and TRBJ2-3, with TRBD1 as a possible D gene (6 bases). Germline-derived CDR1 and CDR2 are SGHRS and YFSETQ. Between the trimmed V and J ends, which lost 0 bases and 6 bases, there was a span of 11 bases. The CDR3 loop spans 14 amino acids. The CDR3 region is CASSLGGLVDTQYF. The CDR3 DNA is TGCGCCAGCAGCTTGGGGGGGCTAGTGGATACGCAGTATTTT.

The chain has TRBV7-7 and TRBJ2-6; 7 nucleotides match TRBD1. The CDR3 runs 14 residues. The germline gives CDR1 SSHAT, CDR2 FNYEAQ (reference sequence). V gave up 5 bases and J gave up 4 bases; unmatched junction bases: 2. CDR3: CASSLGQGANVLTF. The DNA of the CDR3 is TGTGCCAGCAGCCTGGGACAGGGGGCCAACGTCCTGACTTTC.

The chain uses TRBV11-2 and TRBJ2-5; 8 bases align to TRBD2. The CDR3 has 16 amino acids. Germline trimming cut 0 bases from V and 5 bases from J; bases unmatched to any gene: 8. Looked up from germline, CDR1 is SGHAT and CDR2 is FQNNGV. The CDR3 DNA reads as TGTGCCAGCAGCTTAGAGAGAACTAGCGGAGGGGAGACCCAGTACTTC. Residues: CASSLERTSGGETQYF. Drawing the rest from reference TRBV11-2 and TRBJ2-5, the complete variable domain is EAGVAQSPRYKIIEKRQSVAFWCNPISGHATLYWYQQILGQGPKLLIQFQNNGVVDDSQLPKDRFSAERLKGVDSTLKIQPAKLEDSAVYLCASSLERTSGGETQYFGPGTRLLVL.

The J gene is TRBJ2-3, the V gene TRBV24-1; 8 bases are a match to TRBD2. The V and J ends lost 9 bases and 3 bases, in that order; junction bases with no gene match: 7. This CDR3 spans 14 amino acids. Germline V gene lookup returns CDR1 KGHDR and CDR2 SFDVKD. The chain's CDR3 is CATGGTRETDTQYF. For the CDR3, the DNA is TGTGCCACCGGGGGGACTAGGGAGACAGATACGCAGTATTTT.